Given below is one T cell receptor beta chain in context. It was with 60 Vbeta and 13 Jbeta primers that the PCR ran. The method was immunoSEQ multiplex PCR; TCRdb's version includes in-frame clones alone and lacks a portion of them. The sample records roughly 200,000 clones, roughly 10% being singletons. The source of the sample is a study of cytomegalovirus exposure and HLA in healthy donors. Germline-derived CDR1 and CDR2 are LNHDA and SQIVND (reference sequence). After removal of 3 bases from V and 5 bases from J, the junction contained 7 bases not matched to a gene. The CDR3 is 14 amino acids. This chain connects TRBV19 to TRBJ2-7, with 7 bases identical to TRBD1. Sample: PBMCs. The source is a woman aged 25-40 years in good health and CMV-seropositive. DNA of the CDR3: TGTGCCAGTAGTATTTGGCAGGGGGAGAACGAGCAGTACTTC. Amino acids: CASSIWQGENEQYF.